Following are 3 T cell receptor beta chains from one sample sequenced in a study of blood T cell repertoires in COVID-19. Produced via immunoSEQ multiplex PCR; TCRdb's table is partial and in-frame only. This sample carries about 140,000 clones, 75% to 85% of them seen once, and the ten largest clones take more than 3.5%. Material: peripheral blood. These receptors were taken from an elderly woman with active or convalescent COVID-19.

This clone occurred a few times. The rearrangement links TRBV18 to TRBJ1-2; D unresolved. This CDR3 spans 14 amino acids. Between the trimmed V and J ends, which lost 2 bases and 8 bases, there was a span of 15 bases. Germline CDR1 reads KGHSH; CDR2 reads LQKENI. The CDR3 DNA sequence: TGTGCCAGCTCACCATCGGCCAGGTCGGTCGGCTACACCTTC. It encodes CASSPSARSVGYTF.

This chain connects TRBV27 to TRBJ2-7; a possible D gene is TRBD2 (5 bases). Germline V lookup: CDR1 MNHEY, CDR2 SMNVEV (reference sequence). The length of the CDR3 is 15 residues. V was trimmed by 2 bases and J by 0 bases, leaving 11 bases between them. The CDR3 region is CASSLRGSSSYEQYF. In DNA form, the CDR3 reads TGTGCCAGCAGTTTAAGAGGGTCCAGCTCCTACGAGCAGTACTTC.

The V gene is TRBV7-9, the J gene TRBJ2-3, with D possibly TRBD1 on 5 matching bases. This CDR3 contains 17 residues. CDR1 is SEHNR, CDR2 FQNEAQ, per germline (reference sequence). Trimming left V 0 bases short and J 2 bases short, with 15 bases between. This chain's CDR3 is CASSLARQSYATDTQYF. Written as DNA, the CDR3 is TGTGCCAGCAGCTTAGCTCGACAGAGTTATGCCACAGATACGCAGTATTTT.